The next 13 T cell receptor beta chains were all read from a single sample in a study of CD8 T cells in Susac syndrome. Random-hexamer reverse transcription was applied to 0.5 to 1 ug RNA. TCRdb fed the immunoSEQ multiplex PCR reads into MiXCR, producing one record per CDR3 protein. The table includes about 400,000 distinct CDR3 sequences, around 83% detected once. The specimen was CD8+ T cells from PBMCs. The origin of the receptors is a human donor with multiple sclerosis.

The CDR3 DNA sequence: TGTGCCAGCAGCTGGACAGGGTGGGATGAGCAGTTCTTC. Encoded protein: CASSWTGWDEQFF. The rearrangement links TRBV7-2 to TRBJ2-1; 8 bases agree with TRBD1. This CDR3 has 13 amino acids. Germline values: CDR1 SGHTA, CDR2 FQGNSA. J was trimmed by 8 bases and V by 4 bases; bases with no gene match: 4.

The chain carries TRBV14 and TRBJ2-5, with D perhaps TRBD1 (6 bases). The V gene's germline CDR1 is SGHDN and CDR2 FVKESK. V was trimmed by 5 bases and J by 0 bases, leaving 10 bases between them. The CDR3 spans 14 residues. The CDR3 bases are TGTGCCAGCAGCTCGGGACATTACCAAGAGACCCAGTACTTC. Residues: CASSSGHYQETQYF.

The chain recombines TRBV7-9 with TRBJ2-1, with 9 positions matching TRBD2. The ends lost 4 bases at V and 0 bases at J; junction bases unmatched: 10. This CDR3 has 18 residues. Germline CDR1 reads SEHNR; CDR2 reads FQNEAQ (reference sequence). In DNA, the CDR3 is TGTGCCAGCAGCTATGAAAGCGGGAGGTTTAGCTCCTACAATGAGCAGTTCTTC. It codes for CASSYESGRFSSYNEQFF.

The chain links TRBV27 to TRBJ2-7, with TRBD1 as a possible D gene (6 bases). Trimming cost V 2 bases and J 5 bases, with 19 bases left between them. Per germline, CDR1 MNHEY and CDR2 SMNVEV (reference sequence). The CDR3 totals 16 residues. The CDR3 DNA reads TGTGCCAGCAGTTTACGTGTCGGACAGATCCGTAACGAGCAGTACTTC. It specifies CASSLRVGQIRNEQYF.

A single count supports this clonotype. The DNA for the CDR3 is TGTGCCAGCAGCGCCACACAGGGACGGGGCGAAAAACTGTTTTTT. Protein sequence: CASSATQGRGEKLFF. V gene TRBV2 combines with J gene TRBJ1-4; maybe TRBD1 (6 bases). The CDR3 totals 15 residues. Germline V gene lookup returns CDR1 SNHLY and CDR2 FYNNEI. V was trimmed by 6 bases and J by 8 bases, leaving 19 bases between them.

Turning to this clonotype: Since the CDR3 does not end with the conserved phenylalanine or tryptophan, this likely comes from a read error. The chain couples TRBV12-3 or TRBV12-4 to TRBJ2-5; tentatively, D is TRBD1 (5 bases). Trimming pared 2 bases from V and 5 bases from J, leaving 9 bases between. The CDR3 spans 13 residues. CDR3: CASSLSGQETQYL. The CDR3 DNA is TGTGCCAGCAGTTTATCAGGGCAGGAGACCCAGTACCTC.

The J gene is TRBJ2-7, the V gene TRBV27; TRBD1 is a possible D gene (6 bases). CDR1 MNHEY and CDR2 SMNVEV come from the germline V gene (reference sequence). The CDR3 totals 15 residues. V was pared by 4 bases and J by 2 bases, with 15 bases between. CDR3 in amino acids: CASSSVQGTTYEQYF. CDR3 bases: TGTGCCAGCAGTTCGGTACAGGGAACCACCTACGAGCAGTACTTC.

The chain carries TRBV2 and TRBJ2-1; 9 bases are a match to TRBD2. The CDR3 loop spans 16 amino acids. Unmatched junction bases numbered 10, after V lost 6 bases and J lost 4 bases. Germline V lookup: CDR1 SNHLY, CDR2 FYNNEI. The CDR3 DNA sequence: TGTGCCAGCAGCTATCCCTGGGCGGGAGGGTACAATGAGCAGTTCTTC. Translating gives CASSYPWAGGYNEQFF.

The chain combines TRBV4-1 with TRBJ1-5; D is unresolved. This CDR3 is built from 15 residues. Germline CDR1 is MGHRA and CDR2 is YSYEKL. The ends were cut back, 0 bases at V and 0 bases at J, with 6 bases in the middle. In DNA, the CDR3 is TGCGCCAGCAGCCAAGATAGAACTAGCAATCAGCCCCAGCATTTT. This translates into CASSQDRTSNQPQHF.

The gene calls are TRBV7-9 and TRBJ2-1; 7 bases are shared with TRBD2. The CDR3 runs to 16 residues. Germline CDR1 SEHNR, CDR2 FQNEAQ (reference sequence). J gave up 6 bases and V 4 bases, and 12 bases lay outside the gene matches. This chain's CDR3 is CASSSPGLEWGNEQFF. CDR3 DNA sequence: TGTGCCAGCAGCTCACCAGGACTAGAATGGGGCAATGAGCAGTTCTTC.

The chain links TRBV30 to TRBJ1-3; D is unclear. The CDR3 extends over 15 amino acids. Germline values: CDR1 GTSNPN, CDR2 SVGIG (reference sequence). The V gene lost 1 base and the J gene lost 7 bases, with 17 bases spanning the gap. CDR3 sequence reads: CAWSGIEGFLNTIYF. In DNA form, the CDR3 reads TGTGCCTGGAGTGGGATCGAGGGTTTCCTGAACACCATATATTTT.

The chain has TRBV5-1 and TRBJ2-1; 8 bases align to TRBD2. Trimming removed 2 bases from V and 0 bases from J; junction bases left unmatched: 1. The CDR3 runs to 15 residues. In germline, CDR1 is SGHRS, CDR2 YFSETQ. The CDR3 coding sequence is TGCGCCAGCAGCTTTAGCGGGGCCTCCTACAATGAGCAGTTCTTC. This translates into CASSFSGASYNEQFF. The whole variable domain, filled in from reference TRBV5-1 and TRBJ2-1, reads KAGVTQTPRYLIKTRGQQVTLSCSPISGHRSVSWYQQTPGQGLQFLFEYFSETQRNKGNFPGRFSGRQFSNSRSEMNVSTLELGDSALYLCASSFSGASYNEQFFGPGTRLTVL.

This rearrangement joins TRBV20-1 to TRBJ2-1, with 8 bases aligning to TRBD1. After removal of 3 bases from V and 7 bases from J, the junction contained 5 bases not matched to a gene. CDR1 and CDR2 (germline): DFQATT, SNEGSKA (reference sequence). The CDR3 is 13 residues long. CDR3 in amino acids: CSASWQGANEQFF. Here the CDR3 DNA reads TGCAGTGCTAGTTGGCAGGGGGCGAATGAGCAGTTCTTC.